A selection of T cell receptor beta chains follows, all from one sample in a study of OX40 agonist ivuxolimab in advanced cancers. Generated by immunoSEQ multiplex PCR, the TCRdb table keeps only in-frame clones and is missing some. The data hold approximately 28,000 clones, with about 70% observed a single time. This specimen consisted of CD4+ or CD8+ T cells sorted from blood, obtained in a trial of the OX40 agonist ivuxolimab. The receptors were sampled from an adult with an advanced solid tumor such as melanoma, head and neck, liver or kidney cancer. Both conserved end residues are trimmed from each CDR3.

v_gene: TRBV5-6
j_gene: TRBJ2-3
len: 12
CDR3aa: ASSSSSGTDTQY

v_gene: TRBV7-3
j_gene: TRBJ2-1
len: 12
CDR3aa: ASSSATVYNEQF

v_gene: TRBV6-5
j_gene: TRBJ2-7
len: 11
CDR3aa: ASSPGVGGEQY

v_gene: TRBV6-1
j_gene: TRBJ1-5
len: 13
CDR3aa: ASSWRGEGNQPQH

v_gene: TRBV7-2
j_gene: TRBJ1-2
len: 12
CDR3aa: ASRGKGTNYGYT

v_gene: TRBV19
j_gene: TRBJ2-7
len: 11
CDR3aa: ASKDRVSYEQY

v_gene: TRBV7-3
j_gene: TRBJ2-3
len: 12
CDR3aa: ASSLGLRTDTQY

v_gene: TRBV19
j_gene: TRBJ1-5
len: 14
CDR3aa: ASSLQGSSGNQPQH

v_gene: TRBV6-6
j_gene: TRBJ1-3
len: 12
CDR3aa: ASSFPGQGNTIY

v_gene: TRBV6-4
j_gene: TRBJ1-6
len: 12
CDR3aa: ASSDYSYNSPLH

v_gene: TRBV6-4
j_gene: TRBJ2-3
len: 14
CDR3aa: ASTPSEAGAPDTQY

v_gene: TRBV7-6
j_gene: TRBJ2-3
len: 13
CDR3aa: ASREQGAGTDTQY

v_gene: TRBV7-7
j_gene: TRBJ2-7
len: 12
CDR3aa: ASSLSSASYEQY

v_gene: TRBV2
j_gene: TRBJ2-5
len: 11
CDR3aa: ASRGWAKETQY

v_gene: TRBV6-6
j_gene: TRBJ2-2
len: 13
CDR3aa: ASSYSTGVIGELF

v_gene: TRBV18
j_gene: TRBJ2-5
len: 9
CDR3aa: ASSSQETQY

v_gene: TRBV27
j_gene: TRBJ2-7
len: 12
CDR3aa: ASSAGQGRYEQY

v_gene: TRBV11-2
j_gene: TRBJ2-3
len: 13
CDR3aa: ASRASLAGGDTQY

v_gene: TRBV5-4
j_gene: TRBJ2-7
len: 10
CDR3aa: ASSGDGYEQY

v_gene: TRBV7-8
j_gene: TRBJ2-7
len: 9
CDR3aa: ASSSFYEQY

v_gene: TRBV12-1
j_gene: TRBJ2-3
len: 12
CDR3aa: ASSKVWHSDTQY

v_gene: TRBV18
j_gene: TRBJ1-6
len: 11
CDR3aa: ASSPQTDSPLH

v_gene: TRBV10-2
j_gene: TRBJ1-1
len: 11
CDR3aa: ASSWNGGTEAF

v_gene: TRBV10-3
j_gene: TRBJ2-2
len: 14
CDR3aa: AINSGGPVNTGELF

v_gene: TRBV5-1
j_gene: TRBJ2-7
len: 14
CDR3aa: ASSRGQAGGSYEQY